These 4 T cell receptor beta chains were all obtained from the same sample, sequenced in a study of T cell responses to AZD1222 COVID-19 vaccine. TCRdb keeps only in-frame clones here, not all; method: immunoSEQ multiplex PCR. Of around 52,000 clones listed, around 88% are singletons. The source was peripheral blood, collected on day 0 of AZD1222 vaccination. These receptors were obtained from an adult in good health.

The chain uses TRBV19 and TRBJ1-4; perhaps TRBD1 as D (5 bases). The V gene's germline CDR1 is LNHDA and CDR2 SQIVND (reference sequence). The CDR3 length is 15 residues. With 4 bases removed from V and 4 bases from J, the gap between germline ends came to 13 bases. CDR3 sequence reads: CASSTTGAFNEKLFF. The CDR3 nucleotides read TGTGCCAGTAGTACCACAGGAGCTTTTAATGAAAAACTGTTTTTT. The full variable domain, with the rest looked up from reference TRBV19 and TRBJ1-4, is DGGITQSPKYLFRKEGQNVTLSCEQNLNHDAMYWYRQDPGQGLRLIYYSQIVNDFQKGDIAEGYSVSREKKESFPLTVTSAQKNPTAFYLCASSTTGAFNEKLFFGSGTQLSVL.

The chain combines TRBV7-8 with TRBJ1-2; D might be TRBD1 (6 bases). Looked up from germline, CDR1 is SGHVS and CDR2 is FQNEAQ. Trimming took 2 bases from V and 2 from J, leaving 12 bases between them. The CDR3 consists of 15 residues. For the CDR3, the DNA is TGTGCCAGCAGCTTACTCGACAGGCTAAACTATGGCTACACCTTC. As protein: CASSLLDRLNYGYTF.

The sample holds a few counts of this clone. The rearrangement joins TRBV2 to TRBJ2-3; unclear D gene. CDR3 length equals 12 residues. Trimming stripped 7 bases from V and 1 base from J, with 6 bases between. The V gene's germline CDR1 is SNHLY and CDR2 FYNNEI. Here the CDR3 DNA reads TGTGCCAGCACCCTCGGCACAGATACGCAGTATTTT. Translating it yields CASTLGTDTQYF.

The V and J genes are TRBV9 and TRBJ1-2; D is uncertain. Per germline, CDR1 SGDLS and CDR2 YYNGEE. The CDR3 runs 14 residues. The V end lost 3 bases, the J end lost 5 bases, and 14 bases lay between the germline ends. In DNA, the CDR3 is TGTGCCAGCAGCGAAGGAGTGGTAGCGTATGGCTACACCTTC. This gives the protein CASSEGVVAYGYTF.